Included here is one T cell receptor (beta chain) sequence, with context. The antigen remains unidentified. The data derive from a study of T cell responses to AZD1222 COVID-19 vaccine. Trimming took 4 bases from V and 4 from J; bases not matched to a gene: 8. CDR1 is SGHDT and CDR2 is YYEEEE in the germline V gene. This CDR3 has 15 residues. Overall study results and limits: Receipt of two AZD1222 doses was followed by a rise in Spike-specific TCR breadth and depth. Researchers report vaccine-associated CD4 TCRs spanning spike, with dominance at 160-218 and 743-854. Sampling captured repertoires only after the peak T cell response.

Assay: immunoSEQ multiplex PCR; the TCRdb copy retains only in-frame clones and omits some. Of approximately 74,000 clones listed, nearly 85% are singletons. The TCR comes from an adult in good health. V and J are TRBV5-6 and TRBJ2-5; 9 bases fit TRBD1. Sequenced here: peripheral blood, sampled on day 0 of AZD1222 vaccination. The chain's CDR3 is CASSVGQGIPETQYF. The CDR3 DNA reads as TGTGCCAGCAGCGTGGGACAGGGAATTCCAGAGACCCAGTACTTC. Full variable domain (remainder filled in from reference TRBV5-6 and TRBJ2-5): DAGVTQSPTHLIKTRGQQVTLRCSPKSGHDTVSWYQQALGQGPQFIFQYYEEEERQRGNFPDRFSGHQFPNYSSELNVNALLLGDSALYLCASSVGQGIPETQYFGPGTRLLVL.